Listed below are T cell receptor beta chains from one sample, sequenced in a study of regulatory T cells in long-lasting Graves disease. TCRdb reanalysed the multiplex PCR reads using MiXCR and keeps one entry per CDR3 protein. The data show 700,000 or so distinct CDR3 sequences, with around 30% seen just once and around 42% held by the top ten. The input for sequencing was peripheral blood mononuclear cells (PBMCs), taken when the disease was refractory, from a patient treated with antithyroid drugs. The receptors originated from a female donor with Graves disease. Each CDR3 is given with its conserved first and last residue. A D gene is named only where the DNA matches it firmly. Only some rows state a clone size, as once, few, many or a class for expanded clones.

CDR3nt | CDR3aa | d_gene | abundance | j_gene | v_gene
TGCGCCAGCAGCTTGGACCCTCTAGAGCAGTACTTC | CASSLDPLEQYF | . | . | TRBJ2-7 | TRBV5-1
TGTGCCAGCAGTTTGGGACAGGGTGGAAACACCATATATTTT | CASSLGQGGNTIYF | TRBD1 | few | TRBJ1-3 | TRBV28
TGTGCCAGCAGCCAAACGGCCATTAACTATGGCTACACCTTC | CASSQTAINYGYTF | . | . | TRBJ1-2 | TRBV3-1
TGTGCCAGCAGTCCAGCACGGCAGCAGAAACTGTTTTTT | CASSPARQQKLFF | . | many | TRBJ1-4 | TRBV28
TGCAGTGCTAGAGAGGCGCTGGGGGCGGGAGTAAGTGAGACCCAGTACTTC | CSAREALGAGVSETQYF | . | . | TRBJ2-5 | TRBV20-1
TGTGCCAGCAGTTACCAAACAGCTTATCAGCCCCAGCATTTT | CASSYQTAYQPQHF | . | . | TRBJ1-5 | TRBV6-5
TGTGCCAGCAGTCTTGACCGACCTAATGAAAAACTGTTTTTT | CASSLDRPNEKLFF | . | many | TRBJ1-4 | TRBV12-3/TRBV12-4
TGTGCCAGCAGCCCAAAACCCCCTGAAGCTTTCTTT | CASSPKPPEAFF | . | few | TRBJ1-1 | TRBV7-9
TGCAGCGTTGAAGCCCCGATGGGAAGGGAGACCCAGTACTTC | CSVEAPMGRETQYF | . | . | TRBJ2-5 | TRBV29-1
TGTGCCAGTAGTATAGCCCCGGGGGCCCTCAAATATAGCAATCAGCCCCAGCATTTT | CASSIAPGALKYSNQPQHF | . | . | TRBJ1-5 | TRBV19
TGTGCCAGCAGCGCCGGGTCCTGGGATGGCTACACCTTC | CASSAGSWDGYTF | . | . | TRBJ1-2 | TRBV9
TGTGCCAGCAGTACGGGGTCGGATTCACCCCTCCACTTT | CASSTGSDSPLHF | . | . | TRBJ1-6 | TRBV6-2/TRBV6-3
TGCGGTGCTAGAGTCATCCCCGGGGAGACCCAGTACTTC | CGARVIPGETQYF | . | . | TRBJ2-5 | TRBV20-1
TGCAGTGGACGCGGCCCTAGATACTACGAGCAGTACTTC | CSGRGPRYYEQYF | . | . | TRBJ2-7 | TRBV20-1
TGTGCCAGTAGTATAGACGGCAGGTTTGGGCTCGGAGAGACCCAGTACTTC | CASSIDGRFGLGETQYF | . | . | TRBJ2-5 | TRBV19
TGTGCCAGCAGTGGGGGGGTCGGCGGCTACACCTTC | CASSGGVGGYTF | . | few | TRBJ1-2 | TRBV12-3/TRBV12-4